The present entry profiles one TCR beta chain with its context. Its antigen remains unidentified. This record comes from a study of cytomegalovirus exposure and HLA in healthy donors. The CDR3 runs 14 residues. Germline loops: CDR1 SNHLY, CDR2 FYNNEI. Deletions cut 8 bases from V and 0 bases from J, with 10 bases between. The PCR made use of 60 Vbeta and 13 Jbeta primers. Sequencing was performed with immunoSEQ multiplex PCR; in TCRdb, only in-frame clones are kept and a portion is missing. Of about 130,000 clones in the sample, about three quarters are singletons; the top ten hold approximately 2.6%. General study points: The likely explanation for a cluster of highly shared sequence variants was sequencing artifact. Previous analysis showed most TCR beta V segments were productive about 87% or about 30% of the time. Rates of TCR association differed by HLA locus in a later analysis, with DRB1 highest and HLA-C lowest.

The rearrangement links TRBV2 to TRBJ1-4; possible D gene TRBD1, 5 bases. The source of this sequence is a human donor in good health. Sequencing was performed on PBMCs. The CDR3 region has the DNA TGTGCCAGCGGGGCGGGGTCAACTAATGAAAAACTGTTTTTT. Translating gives CASGAGSTNEKLFF.